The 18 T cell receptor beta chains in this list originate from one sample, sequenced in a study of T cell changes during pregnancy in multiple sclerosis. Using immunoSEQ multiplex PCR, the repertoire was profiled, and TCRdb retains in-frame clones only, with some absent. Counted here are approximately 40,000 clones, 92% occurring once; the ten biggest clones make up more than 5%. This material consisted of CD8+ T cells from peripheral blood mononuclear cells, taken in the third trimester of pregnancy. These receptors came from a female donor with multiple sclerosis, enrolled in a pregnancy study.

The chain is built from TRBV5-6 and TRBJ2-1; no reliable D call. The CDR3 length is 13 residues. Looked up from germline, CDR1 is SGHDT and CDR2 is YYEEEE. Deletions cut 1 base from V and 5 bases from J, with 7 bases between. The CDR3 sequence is CASSLLRNNEQFF. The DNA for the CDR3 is TGTGCCAGCAGCTTGTTGCGGAACAATGAGCAGTTCTTC.

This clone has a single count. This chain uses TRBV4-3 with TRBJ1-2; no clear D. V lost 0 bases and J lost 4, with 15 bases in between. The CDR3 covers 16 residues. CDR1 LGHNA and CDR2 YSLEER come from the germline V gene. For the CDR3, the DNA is TGCGCCAGCAGCCAAGATCGATTGTACAGTAGCTATGGCTACACCTTC. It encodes CASSQDRLYSSYGYTF.

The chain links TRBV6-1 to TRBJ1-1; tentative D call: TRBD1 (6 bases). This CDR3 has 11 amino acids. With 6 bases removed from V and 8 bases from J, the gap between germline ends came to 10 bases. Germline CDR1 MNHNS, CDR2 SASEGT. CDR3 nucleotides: TGTGCCAGCAGCCCGGGACACGAAGCTTTCTTT. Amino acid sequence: CASSPGHEAFF.

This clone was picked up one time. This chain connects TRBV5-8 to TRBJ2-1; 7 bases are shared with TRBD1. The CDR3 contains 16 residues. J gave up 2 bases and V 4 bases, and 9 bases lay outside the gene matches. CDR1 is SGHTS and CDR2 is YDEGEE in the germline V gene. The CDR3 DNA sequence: TGTGCCAGCAGCAATATCAGGGGGTTGACCTACAATGAGCAGTTCTTC. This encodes CASSNIRGLTYNEQFF.

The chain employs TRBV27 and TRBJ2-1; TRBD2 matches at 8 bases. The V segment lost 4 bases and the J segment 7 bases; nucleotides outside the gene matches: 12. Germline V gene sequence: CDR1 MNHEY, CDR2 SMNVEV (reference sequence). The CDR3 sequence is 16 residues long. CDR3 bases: TGTGCCAGCAGTTACCTCCTCGGACTAGCCCGGAATGAGCAGTTCTTC. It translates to CASSYLLGLARNEQFF.

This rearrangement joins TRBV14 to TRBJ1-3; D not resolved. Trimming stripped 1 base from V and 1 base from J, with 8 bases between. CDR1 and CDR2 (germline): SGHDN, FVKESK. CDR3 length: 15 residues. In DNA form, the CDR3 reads TGTGCCAGCAGCCAAGTAGGAGGATCTGGAAACACCATATATTTT. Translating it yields CASSQVGGSGNTIYF.

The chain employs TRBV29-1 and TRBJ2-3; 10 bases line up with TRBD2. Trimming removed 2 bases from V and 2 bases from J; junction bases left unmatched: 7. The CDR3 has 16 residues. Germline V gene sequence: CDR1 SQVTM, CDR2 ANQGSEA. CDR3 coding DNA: TGCAGCGTTGAACTGGCGCTAGCGGGGGACACAGATACGCAGTATTTT. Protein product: CSVELALAGDTDTQYF.

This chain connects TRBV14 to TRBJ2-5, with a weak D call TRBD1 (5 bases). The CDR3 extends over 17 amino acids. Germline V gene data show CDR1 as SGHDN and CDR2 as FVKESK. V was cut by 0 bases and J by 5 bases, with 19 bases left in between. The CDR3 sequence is CASSQDWRTKIGETQYF. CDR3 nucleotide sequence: TGTGCCAGCAGCCAAGATTGGCGGACAAAAATTGGGGAGACCCAGTACTTC.

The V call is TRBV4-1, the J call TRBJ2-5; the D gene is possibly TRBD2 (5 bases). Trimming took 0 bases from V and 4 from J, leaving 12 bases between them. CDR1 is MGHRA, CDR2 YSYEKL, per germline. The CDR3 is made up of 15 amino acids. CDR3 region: CASSQEGRAGETQYF. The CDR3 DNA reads TGCGCCAGCAGCCAAGAAGGCCGGGCGGGAGAGACCCAGTACTTC.

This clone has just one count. In DNA, the CDR3 is TGTGCCAGCAGCCAAGATATGGCAGGCGACTCTGGAAACACCATATATTTT. Amino acids: CASSQDMAGDSGNTIYF. The chain links TRBV4-2 to TRBJ1-3; D is uncertain. CDR1 and CDR2 (germline): LGHNA, YNFKEQ. The CDR3 is 17 residues long. V was cut by 0 bases and J by 0 bases, with 12 bases left in between.

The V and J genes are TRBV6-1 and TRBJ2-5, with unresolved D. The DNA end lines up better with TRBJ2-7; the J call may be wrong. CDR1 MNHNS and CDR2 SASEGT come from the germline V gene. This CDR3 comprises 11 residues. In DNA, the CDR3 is TGTGCCAGCGGCGCCAACTACGAGCAGTACTTC. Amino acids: CASGANYEQYF.

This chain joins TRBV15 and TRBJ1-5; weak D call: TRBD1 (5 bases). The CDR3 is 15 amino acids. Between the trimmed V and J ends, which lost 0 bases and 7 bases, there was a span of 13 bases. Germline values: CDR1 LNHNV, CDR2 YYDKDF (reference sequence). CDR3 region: CATSRDLGVGQPQHF. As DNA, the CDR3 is TGTGCCACCAGCAGAGATTTAGGGGTAGGCCAGCCCCAGCATTTT.

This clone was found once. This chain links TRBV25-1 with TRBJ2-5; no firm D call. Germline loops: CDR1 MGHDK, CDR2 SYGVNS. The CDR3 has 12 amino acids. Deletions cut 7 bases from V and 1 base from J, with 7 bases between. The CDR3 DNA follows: TGTGCCAGCATCGGGTTCCAAGAGACCCAGTACTTC. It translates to CASIGFQETQYF.

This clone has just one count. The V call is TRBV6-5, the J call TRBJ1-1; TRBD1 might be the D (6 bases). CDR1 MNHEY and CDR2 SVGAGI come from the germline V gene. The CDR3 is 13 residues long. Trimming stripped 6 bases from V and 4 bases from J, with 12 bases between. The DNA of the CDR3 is TGTGCCAGCAGGCCTCAGGGGATCACTGAAGCTTTCTTT. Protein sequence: CASRPQGITEAFF.

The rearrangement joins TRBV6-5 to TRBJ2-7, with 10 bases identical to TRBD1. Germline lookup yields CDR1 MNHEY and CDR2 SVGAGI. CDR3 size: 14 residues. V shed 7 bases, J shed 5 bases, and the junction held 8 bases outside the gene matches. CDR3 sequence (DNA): TGTGCCAGCAAACACGACAGGGGGCCCAACGAGCAGTACTTC. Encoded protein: CASKHDRGPNEQYF.

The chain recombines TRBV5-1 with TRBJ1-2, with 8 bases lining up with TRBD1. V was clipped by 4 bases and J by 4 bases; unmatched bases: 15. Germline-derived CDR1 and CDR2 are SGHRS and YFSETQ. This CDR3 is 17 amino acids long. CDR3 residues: CASSQPGQAGPRYGYTF. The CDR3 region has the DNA TGCGCCAGCAGCCAGCCGGGACAGGCTGGACCCCGCTATGGCTACACCTTC.

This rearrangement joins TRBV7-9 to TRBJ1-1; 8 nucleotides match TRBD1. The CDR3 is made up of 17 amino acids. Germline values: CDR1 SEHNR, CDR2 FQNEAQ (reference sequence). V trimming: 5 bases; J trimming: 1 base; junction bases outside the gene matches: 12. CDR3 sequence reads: CASSPAGQGIRNTEAFF. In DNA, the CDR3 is TGTGCCAGCAGCCCAGCTGGACAGGGCATAAGGAACACTGAAGCTTTCTTT.

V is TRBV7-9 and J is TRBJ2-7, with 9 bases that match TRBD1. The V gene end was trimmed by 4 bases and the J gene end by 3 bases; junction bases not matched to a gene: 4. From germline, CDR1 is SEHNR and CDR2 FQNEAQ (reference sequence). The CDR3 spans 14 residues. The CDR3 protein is CASSSGTGFYEQYF. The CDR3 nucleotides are TGTGCCAGCAGCTCAGGGACAGGGTTCTACGAGCAGTACTTC.